One sample yielded the 11 T cell receptor beta chains listed below, sequenced in a study of response to subunit inactivated influenza vaccine. Via MiXCR, TCRdb re-called the RT-PCR reads, giving one row per CDR3 protein. The sample lists hundreds of thousands of distinct CDR3 sequences, about 14% seen once, with 5.5% to 7% in the top ten. The sample was PBMCs from blood, taken 14 to 15 days before vaccination. These TCRs come from a man aged 50-60 years who received an inactivated influenza vaccine.

The V and J genes are TRBV4-1 and TRBJ2-1, with TRBD2 matching 12 bases. With V trimmed by 7 bases and J by 5 bases, 3 bases remained unmatched. This CDR3 spans 14 amino acids. Germline assignment: CDR1 MGHRA and CDR2 YSYEKL. Here the CDR3 DNA reads TGCGCCAGCACCGGACTAGCGGGACACAATGAGCAGTTCTTC. This codes for CASTGLAGHNEQFF.

The chain carries TRBV11-2 and TRBJ2-1, with no clear D. Germline V gene lookup returns CDR1 SGHAT and CDR2 FQNNGV. V was trimmed by 0 bases and J by 8 bases, leaving 14 bases between them. The CDR3 extends over 15 amino acids. CDR3 bases: TGTGCCAGCAGCTTAGAGGTTTTGGCTTTCGATGAGCAGTTCTTC. Its protein is CASSLEVLAFDEQFF.

This clonotype was recorded at least ten times. The rearrangement links TRBV6-5 to TRBJ1-5; no definite D call. V lost 2 bases and J 3 bases, leaving 5 bases between the germline ends. Germline V CDR1 and CDR2: MNHEY, SVGAGI. The CDR3 sequence is 13 residues long. The CDR3 loop is CASSYQVNQPQHF. DNA of the CDR3: TGTGCCAGCAGTTACCAGGTCAATCAGCCCCAGCATTTT.

This clonotype was seen a handful of times. The CDR3 here is CASRQTPLMEFGYTF. As DNA, the CDR3 is TGCGCCAGCAGACAAACGCCTTTGATGGAGTTTGGCTACACCTTC. V is TRBV5-1 and J is TRBJ1-2; D remains ambiguous. This CDR3 region has 15 residues. The V and J ends lost 5 bases and 7 bases respectively, with 21 bases between them. Germline V gives CDR1 SGHRS, CDR2 YFSETQ.

In its sample, this clonotype was seen a few times. The V gene is TRBV10-3, the J gene TRBJ1-2, with a weak D call TRBD1 (6 bases). CDR3 length equals 15 residues. Deletions cut 2 bases from V and 2 bases from J, with 12 bases between. The germline gives CDR1 ENHRY, CDR2 SYGVKD. This CDR3 reads CAISEAGAKNYGYTF. The CDR3 DNA sequence: TGTGCCATCAGTGAGGCGGGGGCCAAGAACTATGGCTACACCTTC.

The CDR3 DNA reads TGTGCCATCTCCCCTCTGGGGCCCCAGCATTTT. Its translation is CAISPLGPQHF. The chain recombines TRBV27 with TRBJ1-5; D is undetermined. Germline CDR1 MNHEY, CDR2 SMNVEV (reference sequence). The CDR3 consists of 11 residues. V lost 10 bases, J lost 9 bases, and 13 bases lay in between.

A few counts support this clonotype. The rearrangement uses TRBV6-2 or TRBV6-3 and TRBJ2-7; TRBD1 aligns across 12 bases. Germline CDR1 MNHEY, CDR2 SVGEGT. The CDR3 covers 15 residues. With V trimmed by 4 bases and J by 6 bases, 7 bases remained unmatched. The CDR3 region has the DNA TGTGCCAGCAGTTCTCTAGGGACAGGGGGCTCCGAGCAGTACTTC. Its translation is CASSSLGTGGSEQYF.

The chain couples TRBV3-1 to TRBJ2-3, with D perhaps TRBD2 (5 bases). The CDR3 sequence is 13 residues long. V was clipped by 7 bases and J by 0 bases, with 8 bases between them. CDR1 and CDR2 (germline): LGHDT, YNNKEL (reference sequence). For the CDR3, the DNA is TGTGCCAGCATGAGGGCCAGCACAGATACGCAGTATTTT. Encoded protein: CASMRASTDTQYF.

This sequence joins TRBV7-8 and TRBJ2-1; D unresolved. The CDR3 extends over 13 amino acids. Between the trimmed V and J ends, which lost 4 bases and 10 bases, there was a span of 14 bases. Germline assignment: CDR1 SGHVS and CDR2 FQNEAQ. The CDR3 protein is CASSSPMNGEQFF. The CDR3 region has the DNA TGTGCCAGCAGCTCCCCTATGAACGGGGAGCAGTTCTTC.

The V and J genes are TRBV28 and TRBJ1-2, with TRBD1 as a possible D gene (6 bases). Trimming took off 5 bases at V and 8 bases at J, with 15 bases between the two ends. Germline V gene data show CDR1 as MDHEN and CDR2 as SYDVKM. The CDR3 is made up of 13 amino acids. The CDR3, as DNA: TGTGCCAGCAGTGCGGGACGAACAGGGGGCTACACCTTC. Translating gives CASSAGRTGGYTF.

This clonotype appeared a few times. The chain employs TRBV12-3 or TRBV12-4 and TRBJ1-3; D remains unclear. The V end was cut by 7 bases, the J end by 0 bases, with 4 bases between. CDR3 size: 12 residues. The CDR3 DNA reads TGTGCCAGCACACCCTCTGGAAACACCATATATTTT. It specifies CASTPSGNTIYF.